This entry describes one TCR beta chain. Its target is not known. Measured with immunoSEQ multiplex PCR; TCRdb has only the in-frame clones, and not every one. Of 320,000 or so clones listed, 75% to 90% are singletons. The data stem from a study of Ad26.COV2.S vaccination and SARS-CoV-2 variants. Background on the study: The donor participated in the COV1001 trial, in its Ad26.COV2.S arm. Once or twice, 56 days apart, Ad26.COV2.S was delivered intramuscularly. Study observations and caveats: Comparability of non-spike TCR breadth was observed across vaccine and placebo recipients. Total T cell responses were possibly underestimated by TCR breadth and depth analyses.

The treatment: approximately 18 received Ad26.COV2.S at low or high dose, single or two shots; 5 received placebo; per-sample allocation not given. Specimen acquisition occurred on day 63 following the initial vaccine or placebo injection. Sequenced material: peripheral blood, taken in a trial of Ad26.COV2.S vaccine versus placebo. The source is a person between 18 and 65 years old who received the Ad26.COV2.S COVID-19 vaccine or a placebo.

The CDR3 region has the DNA TGTGCCAGCAGCTTAGCAGGAGGGCAGGGCGCCGGGGAGCTGTTTTTT. This gives the protein CASSLAGGQGAGELFF. The chain has TRBV7-9 and TRBJ2-2, with D possibly TRBD2 on 6 matching bases. Per germline, CDR1 SEHNR and CDR2 FQNEAQ (reference sequence). The CDR3 is 16 amino acids. V was clipped by 0 bases and J by 6 bases, with 14 bases between them.